The rows below give T cell receptor beta chains drawn from one sample of a study of CD8 T cells in ankylosing spondylitis. TCRdb itself ran the 5' RACE reads through MiXCR, one entry per CDR3 protein. In the table there are 200,000 to 300,000 distinct CDR3 sequences, around 7.8% of which are singletons. The source material was blood, either unsorted or a sorted T cell fraction (not recorded which). The receptors originated from a male donor with ankylosing spondylitis or in good health (not recorded which). Each CDR3 is given with its conserved first and last residue. Each record gives: V gene, J gene, clone size, D gene, CDR3 DNA, CDR3 protein. D genes are given only for firm matches. Expanded clones are given a class, and other clones once, few, many or no size at all.

>TRBV7-7|TRBJ2-1|many|TRBD2
TGTGCTAGCAGCCCGACTAGCAGCAATGAGCAGTTCTTC
CASSPTSSNEQFF
>TRBV7-2|TRBJ1-2|many|-
TGTGCCAGCAGCCCGAGCGGTGACTTGGGCTATGGCTACACCTTC
CASSPSGDLGYGYTF
>TRBV20-1|TRBJ1-5|many|-
TGCAGTGCTAGAGTTCCCGGAGGCAATCAGCCCCAGCATTTT
CSARVPGGNQPQHF
>TRBV27|TRBJ2-7|few|-
TGTGCCAGCAGTAGATTGGACGGCGGAGTTGACGAGCAGTACTTC
CASSRLDGGVDEQYF
>TRBV7-2|TRBJ2-5|many|-
TGTGCCAGCAGCTCCCTGACTGGGGCTCAAGAGACCCAGTACTTC
CASSSLTGAQETQYF
>TRBV20-1|TRBJ1-1|many|-
TGCAGTGCTAGGAGGGGGGACACTGAAGCTTTCTTT
CSARRGDTEAFF
>TRBV7-9|TRBJ2-3|-|TRBD1
TGTGCCAGCAGCCCACTGACAGGGTCAGATACGCAGTATTTT
CASSPLTGSDTQYF
>TRBV5-1|TRBJ2-1|many|-
TGCGCCAGCAGCACCGACAGGCCCTTTGAGCAGTTCTTC
CASSTDRPFEQFF
>TRBV7-9|TRBJ1-2|many|-
TGTGCCAGCAGCTCTCCTTTCGTATCCGAGAGCTATGGCTACACCTTC
CASSSPFVSESYGYTF
>TRBV5-1|TRBJ2-5|many|TRBD2
TGCGCCAGCAGCATGGGACTAGCGGCTGGTGGGAGAGAGACCCAGTACTTC
CASSMGLAAGGRETQYF
>TRBV7-9|TRBJ2-7|once|TRBD2
TGTGCCATGGGCCCGGGGCCCCTTTTGGGCGGGAGCCTATACGAGCAGTACTTC
CAMGPGPLLGGSLYEQYF
>TRBV11-2|TRBJ1-5|many|TRBD1
TGTGCCAGCAGCGTTGGACAGGGTACCCAGCCCCAGCATTTT
CASSVGQGTQPQHF
>TRBV20-1|TRBJ1-1|many|-
TGCAGTGCTACCTATTTAGGAATGAACACTGAAGCTTTCTTT
CSATYLGMNTEAFF
>TRBV29-1|TRBJ2-1|many|-
TGCAGCGTTGGACGGTACAATGAGCAGTTCTTC
CSVGRYNEQFF
>TRBV7-9|TRBJ1-2|many|-
TGTGCCAGCAGCCGGGACGGATCCTATGGCTACACCTTC
CASSRDGSYGYTF
>TRBV6-5|TRBJ1-1|many|-
TGTGCCAGCAGTTACGCTCTGGGCACTGAAGCTTTCTTT
CASSYALGTEAFF
>TRBV5-1|TRBJ1-1|many|TRBD1
TGCGCCAGCAGCTTCAGGACAGGGGGCGAGTCTGAAGCTTTCTTT
CASSFRTGGESEAFF
>TRBV5-1|TRBJ1-6|many|-
TGCGCCAGCAGCTCAACCCCACTTTATAATTCACCCCTCCACTTT
CASSSTPLYNSPLHF
>TRBV29-1|TRBJ1-1|-|-
TGCAGCGTGCGTCAGTACGGGGTGGCGAACACTGAAGCTTTCTTT
CSVRQYGVANTEAFF
>TRBV29-1|TRBJ2-7|many|TRBD2
TGCAGCGTTGGAGCGGGAGCCTCCTACGAGCAGTACTTC
CSVGAGASYEQYF
>TRBV18|TRBJ1-2|-|-
TGTGCCAGCTCACCACAGGGGGGAGACTATGGCTACACCTTC
CASSPQGGDYGYTF
>TRBV7-2|TRBJ2-3|many|-
TGTGCCAGCAGCGCCGGGTTGCAGGGCACAGATACGCAGTATTTT
CASSAGLQGTDTQYF
>TRBV7-9|TRBJ1-3|many|-
TGTGCCAGCAGCTACACGGGCGACTCTGGAAACACCATATATTTT
CASSYTGDSGNTIYF
>TRBV11-2|TRBJ2-2|many|-
TGTGCCAGCAGATCCGGACCGAACACCGGGGAGCTGTTTTTT
CASRSGPNTGELFF